This TCR beta chain comes out of a study of blood T cell repertoires in COVID-19. Looking at the study overall: Collection of acute and convalescent COVID-19 samples took place in the United States, Italy and Spain. The analysed material was cDNA or gDNA that came from T cells, B-cell-depleted T cells, or PBMCs.

Authors' methods: Scientists estimated how many nucleated cells there were by amplifying reference gene primers. Some clones are missing from TCRdb's copy, which holds only in-frame ones; the method was immunoSEQ multiplex PCR. V and J calls and clone size are those listed in that table; D and trimming were worked out from the DNA. The sample holds around 90,000 clones, 80% seen once. Trimming at V came to 4 bases and at J to 6 bases, leaving 12 bases not matched to a gene. The CDR3 consists of 17 residues. Per germline, CDR1 KGHSH and CDR2 LQKENI. Material for sequencing was peripheral blood. The chain has TRBV18 and TRBJ2-5; TRBD2 matches at 12 bases. The sequence came from a human donor in a cohort sampled during active COVID-19. The CDR3 here is CASSRLGTSGRGKTQYF. The CDR3 DNA reads TGTGCCAGCTCACGATTGGGGACTAGCGGGCGGGGAAAGACCCAGTACTTC.